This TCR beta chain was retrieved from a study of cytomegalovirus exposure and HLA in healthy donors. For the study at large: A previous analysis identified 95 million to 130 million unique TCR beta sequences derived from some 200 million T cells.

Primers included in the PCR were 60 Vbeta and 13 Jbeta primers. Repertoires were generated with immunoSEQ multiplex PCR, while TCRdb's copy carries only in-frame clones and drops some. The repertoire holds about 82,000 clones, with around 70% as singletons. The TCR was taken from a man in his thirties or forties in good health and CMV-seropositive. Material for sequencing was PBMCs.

The CDR3 loop is CASNLGAGTGFNEQFF. The CDR3 DNA reads as TGTGCCAGCAACCTCGGGGCAGGGACAGGGTTCAATGAGCAGTTCTTC. The chain carries TRBV2 and TRBJ2-1; 9 bases map to TRBD1. The CDR3 is 16 amino acids. CDR1 is SNHLY, CDR2 FYNNEI, per germline. Trimming cost V 7 bases and J 6 bases; bases outside gene matches: 13.